One sample yielded the 3 T cell receptor beta chains listed below, sequenced in a study of T cell repertoires in cytomegalovirus infection. TCRdb re-analysed the reads in MiXCR, keeping a single row per CDR3 protein. The sample holds approximately 700,000 distinct CDR3 sequences, under 40% seen once. The sequencing sample was made of PBMCs. The origin of the receptors is a human donor in good health (CMV status not recorded). Some clones in this sample may be carry-over from other donors' samples.

This rearrangement joins TRBV28 to TRBJ2-3; D gene unclear. Germline V lookup: CDR1 MDHEN, CDR2 SYDVKM. The CDR3 has 11 amino acids. V lost 10 bases to trimming and J lost 0 bases, with 5 bases between them. CDR3 residues: CATSSTDTQYF. The CDR3 nucleotides are TGTGCCACTAGTAGCACAGATACGCAGTATTTT.

In this sample, this clonotype turned up many times. This sequence joins TRBV5-4 and TRBJ2-7, with D perhaps TRBD1 or TRBD2 (5 bases each). Germline V gives CDR1 SGHNT, CDR2 YYREEE (reference sequence). Trimming removed 4 bases at V and 5 bases at J, with 16 bases between. The CDR3 consists of 14 residues. The chain's CDR3 is CASSRLGRTDEQYF. Written as DNA, the CDR3 is TGTGCCAGCAGCCGCCTGGGACGCACCGACGAGCAGTACTTC.

A few counts support this clonotype. The chain couples TRBV11-1 to TRBJ2-2; perhaps TRBD1 as D (6 bases). Trimming took off 4 bases at V and 7 bases at J, with 13 bases between the two ends. This CDR3 is 14 amino acids long. Germline V gene sequence: CDR1 SGHAT, CDR2 FQDESV (reference sequence). CDR3 in amino acids: CASSSRGWSGELFF. The CDR3 DNA is TGTGCCAGCAGCTCCAGGGGATGGAGCGGGGAGCTGTTTTTT.